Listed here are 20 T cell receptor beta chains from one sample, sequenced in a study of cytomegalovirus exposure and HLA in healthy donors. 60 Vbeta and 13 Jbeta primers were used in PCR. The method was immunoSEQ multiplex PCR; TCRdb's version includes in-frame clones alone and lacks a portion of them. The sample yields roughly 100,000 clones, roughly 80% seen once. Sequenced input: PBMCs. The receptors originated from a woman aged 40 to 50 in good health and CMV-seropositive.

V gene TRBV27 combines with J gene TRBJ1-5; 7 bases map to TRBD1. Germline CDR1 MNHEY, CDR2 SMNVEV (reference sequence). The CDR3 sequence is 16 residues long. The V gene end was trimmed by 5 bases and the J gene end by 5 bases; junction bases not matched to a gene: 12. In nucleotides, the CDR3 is TGTGCCAGCAGTCCCAGCAGGGACAGCTATTATCAGCCCCAGCATTTT. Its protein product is CASSPSRDSYYQPQHF.

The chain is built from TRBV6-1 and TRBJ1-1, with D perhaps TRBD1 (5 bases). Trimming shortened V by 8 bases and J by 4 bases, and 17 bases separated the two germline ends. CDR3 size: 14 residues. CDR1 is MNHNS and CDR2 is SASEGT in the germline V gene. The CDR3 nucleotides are TGTGCCAGCTTAAGAGACCTGGGGGGCACTGAAGCTTTCTTT. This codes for CASLRDLGGTEAFF.

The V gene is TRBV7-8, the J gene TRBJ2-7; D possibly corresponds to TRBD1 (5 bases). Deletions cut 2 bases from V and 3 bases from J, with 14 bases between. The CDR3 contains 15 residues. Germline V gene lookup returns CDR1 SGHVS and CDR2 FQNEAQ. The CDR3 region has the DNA TGTGCCAGCAGCTTAAAGGTGGGGCCGGGCTACGAGCAGTACTTC. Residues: CASSLKVGPGYEQYF. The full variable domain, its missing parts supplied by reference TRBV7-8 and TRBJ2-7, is GAGVSQSPRYKVAKRGQDVALRCDPISGHVSLFWYQQALGQGPEFLTYFQNEAQLDKSGLPSDRFFAERPEGSVSTLKIQRTQQEDSAVYLCASSLKVGPGYEQYFGPGTRLTVT.

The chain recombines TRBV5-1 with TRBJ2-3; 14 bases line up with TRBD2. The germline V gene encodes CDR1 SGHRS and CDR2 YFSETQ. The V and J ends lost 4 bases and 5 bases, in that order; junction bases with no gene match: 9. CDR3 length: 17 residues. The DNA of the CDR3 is TGCGCCAGCAGCCCCGGGACTAGCGGGAGTTGGGGAGATACGCAGTATTTT. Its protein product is CASSPGTSGSWGDTQYF.

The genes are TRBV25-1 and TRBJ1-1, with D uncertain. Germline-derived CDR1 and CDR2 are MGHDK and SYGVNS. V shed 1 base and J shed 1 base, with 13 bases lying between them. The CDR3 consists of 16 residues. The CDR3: CASSELGDTRNTEAFF. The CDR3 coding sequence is TGTGCCAGCAGTGAATTAGGTGACACCCGGAACACTGAAGCTTTCTTT. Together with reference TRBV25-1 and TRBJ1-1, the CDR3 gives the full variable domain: EADIYQTPRYLVIGTGKKITLECSQTMGHDKMYWYQQDPGMELHLIHYSYGVNSTEKGDLSSESTVSRIRTEHFPLTLESARPSHTSQYLCASSELGDTRNTEAFFGQGTRLTVV.

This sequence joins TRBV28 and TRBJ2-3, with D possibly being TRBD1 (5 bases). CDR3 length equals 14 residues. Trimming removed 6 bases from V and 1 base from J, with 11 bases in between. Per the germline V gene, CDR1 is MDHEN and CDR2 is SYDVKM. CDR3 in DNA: TGTGCCAGCAGCCTCGACAGCCGCACAGATACGCAGTATTTT. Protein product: CASSLDSRTDTQYF.

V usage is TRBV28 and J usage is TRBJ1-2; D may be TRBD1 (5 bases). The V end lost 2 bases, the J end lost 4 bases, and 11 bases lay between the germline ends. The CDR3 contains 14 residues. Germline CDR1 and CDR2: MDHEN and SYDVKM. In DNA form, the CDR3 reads TGTGCCAGCAGTTTAAGGGGATCCGGCTATGGCTACACCTTC. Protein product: CASSLRGSGYGYTF.

The DNA for the CDR3 is TGTGCCAGCAGTGTGCAAGGAGGCGGGGAGCTGTTTTTT. As protein: CASSVQGGGELFF. V and J are TRBV6-4 and TRBJ2-2, with TRBD2 as a possible D gene (5 bases). V lost 4 bases and J lost 7, with 10 bases in between. The CDR3 totals 13 residues. Germline V gene data show CDR1 as MRHNA and CDR2 as SNTAGT.

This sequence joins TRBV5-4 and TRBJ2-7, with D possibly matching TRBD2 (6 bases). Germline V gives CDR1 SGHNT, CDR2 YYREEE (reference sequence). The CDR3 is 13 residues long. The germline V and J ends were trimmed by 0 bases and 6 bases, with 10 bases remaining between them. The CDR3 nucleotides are TGTGCCAGCAGCTTGGGGCTCGGGGGCGAGCAGTACTTC. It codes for CASSLGLGGEQYF.

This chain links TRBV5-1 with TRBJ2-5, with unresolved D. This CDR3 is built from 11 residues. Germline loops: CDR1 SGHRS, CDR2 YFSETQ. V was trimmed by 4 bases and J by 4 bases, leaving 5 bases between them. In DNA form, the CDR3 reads TGCGCCAGCAGCGCGTTAGAGACCCAGTACTTC. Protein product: CASSALETQYF.

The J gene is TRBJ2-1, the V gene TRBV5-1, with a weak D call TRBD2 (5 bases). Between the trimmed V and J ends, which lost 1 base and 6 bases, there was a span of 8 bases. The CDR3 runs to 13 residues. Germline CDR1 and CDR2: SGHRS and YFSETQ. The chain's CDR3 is CASSLLAGNEQFF. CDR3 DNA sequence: TGCGCCAGCAGCTTGCTGGCGGGCAATGAGCAGTTCTTC.

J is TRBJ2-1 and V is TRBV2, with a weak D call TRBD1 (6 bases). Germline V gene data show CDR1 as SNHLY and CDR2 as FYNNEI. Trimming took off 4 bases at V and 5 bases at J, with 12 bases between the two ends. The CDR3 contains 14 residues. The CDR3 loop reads CASSALQGDNEQFF. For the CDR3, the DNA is TGTGCCAGCAGTGCATTACAGGGAGACAATGAGCAGTTCTTC.

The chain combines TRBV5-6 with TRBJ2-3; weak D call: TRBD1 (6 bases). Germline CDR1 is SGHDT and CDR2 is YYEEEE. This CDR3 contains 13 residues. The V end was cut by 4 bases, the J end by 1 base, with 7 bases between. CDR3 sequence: CASSRQGTDTQYF. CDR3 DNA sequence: TGTGCCAGCAGCCGACAGGGCACAGATACGCAGTATTTT. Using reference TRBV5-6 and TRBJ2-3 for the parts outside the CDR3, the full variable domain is DAGVTQSPTHLIKTRGQQVTLRCSPKSGHDTVSWYQQALGQGPQFIFQYYEEEERQRGNFPDRFSGHQFPNYSSELNVNALLLGDSALYLCASSRQGTDTQYFGPGTRLTVL.

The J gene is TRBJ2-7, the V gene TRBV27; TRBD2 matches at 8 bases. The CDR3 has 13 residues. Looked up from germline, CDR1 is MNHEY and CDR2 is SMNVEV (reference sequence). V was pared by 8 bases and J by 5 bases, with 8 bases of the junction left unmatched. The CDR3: CASCSGSINEQYF. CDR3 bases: TGTGCCAGCTGCAGCGGGAGCATTAACGAGCAGTACTTC.

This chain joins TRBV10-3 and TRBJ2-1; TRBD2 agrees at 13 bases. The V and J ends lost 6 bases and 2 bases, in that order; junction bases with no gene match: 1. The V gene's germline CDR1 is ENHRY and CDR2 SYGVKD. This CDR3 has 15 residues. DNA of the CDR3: TGTGCCATCAGCGGACTAGCGGGGGCCTACAATGAGCAGTTCTTC. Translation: CAISGLAGAYNEQFF.

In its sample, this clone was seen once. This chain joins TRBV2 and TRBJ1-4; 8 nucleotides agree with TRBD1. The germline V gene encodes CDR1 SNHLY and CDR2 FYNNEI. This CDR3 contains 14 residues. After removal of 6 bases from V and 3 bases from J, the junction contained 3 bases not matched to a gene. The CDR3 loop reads CASRRDRSNEKLFF. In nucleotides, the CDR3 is TGTGCCAGCAGGAGGGACAGGTCTAATGAAAAACTGTTTTTT.

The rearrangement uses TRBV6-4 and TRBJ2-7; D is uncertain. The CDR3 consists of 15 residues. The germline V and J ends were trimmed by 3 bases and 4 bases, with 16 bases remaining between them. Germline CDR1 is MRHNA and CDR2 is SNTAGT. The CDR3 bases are TGTGCCAGCAGTGAGATCACTAAATTGAGATACGAGCAGTACTTC. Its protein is CASSEITKLRYEQYF.

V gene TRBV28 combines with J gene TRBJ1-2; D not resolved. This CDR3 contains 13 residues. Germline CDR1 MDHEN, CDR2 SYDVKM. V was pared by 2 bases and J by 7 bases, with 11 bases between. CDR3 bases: TGTGCCAGCAGTTTACCGCGGGGTGGTGGCTACACCTTC. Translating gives CASSLPRGGGYTF.

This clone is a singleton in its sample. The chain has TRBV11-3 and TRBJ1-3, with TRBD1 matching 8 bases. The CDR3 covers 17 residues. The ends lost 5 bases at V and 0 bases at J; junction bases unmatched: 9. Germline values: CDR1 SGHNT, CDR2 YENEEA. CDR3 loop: CASSPGTGSFSGNTIYF. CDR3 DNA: TGTGCCAGCAGCCCCGGGACAGGATCATTCTCTGGAAACACCATATATTTT. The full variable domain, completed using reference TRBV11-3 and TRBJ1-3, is EAGVVQSPRYKIIEKKQPVAFWCNPISGHNTLYWYLQNLGQGPELLIRYENEEAVDDSQLPKDRFSAERLKGVDSTLKIQPAELGDSAVYLCASSPGTGSFSGNTIYFGEGSWLTVV.

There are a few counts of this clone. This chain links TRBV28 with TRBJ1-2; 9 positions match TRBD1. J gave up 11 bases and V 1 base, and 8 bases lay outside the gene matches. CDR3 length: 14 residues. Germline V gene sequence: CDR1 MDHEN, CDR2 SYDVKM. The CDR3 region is CASSLLWDRVSYTF. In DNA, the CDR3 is TGTGCCAGCAGTTTATTGTGGGACAGGGTCTCTTACACCTTC.